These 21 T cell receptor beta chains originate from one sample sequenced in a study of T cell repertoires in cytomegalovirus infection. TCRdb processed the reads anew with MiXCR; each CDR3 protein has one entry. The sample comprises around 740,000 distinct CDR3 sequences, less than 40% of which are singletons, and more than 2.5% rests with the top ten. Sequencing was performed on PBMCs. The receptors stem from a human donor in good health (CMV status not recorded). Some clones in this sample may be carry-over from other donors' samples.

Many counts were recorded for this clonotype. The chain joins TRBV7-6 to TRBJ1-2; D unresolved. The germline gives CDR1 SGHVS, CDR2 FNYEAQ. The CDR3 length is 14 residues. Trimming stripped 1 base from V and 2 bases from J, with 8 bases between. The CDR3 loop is CASSLDGRNYGYTF. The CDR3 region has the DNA TGTGCCAGCAGCTTAGACGGCAGAAACTATGGCTACACCTTC.

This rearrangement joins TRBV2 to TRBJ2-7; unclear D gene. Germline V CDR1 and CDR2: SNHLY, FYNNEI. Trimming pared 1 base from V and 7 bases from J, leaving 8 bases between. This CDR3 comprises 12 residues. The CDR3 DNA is TGTGCCAGCAGTGAAGTAGGAACTGAGCAGTACTTC. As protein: CASSEVGTEQYF. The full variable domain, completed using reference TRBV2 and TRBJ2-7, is EPEVTQTPSHQVTQMGQEVILRCVPISNHLYFYWYRQILGQKVEFLVSFYNNEISEKSEIFDDQFSVERPDGSNFTLKIRSTKLEDSAMYFCASSEVGTEQYFGPGTRLTVT.

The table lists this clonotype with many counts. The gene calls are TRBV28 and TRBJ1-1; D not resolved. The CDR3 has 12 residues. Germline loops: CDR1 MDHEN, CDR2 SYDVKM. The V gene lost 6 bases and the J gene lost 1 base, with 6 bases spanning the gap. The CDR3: CASSLGNTEAFF. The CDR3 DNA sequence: TGTGCCAGCAGCTTAGGGAACACTGAAGCTTTCTTT.

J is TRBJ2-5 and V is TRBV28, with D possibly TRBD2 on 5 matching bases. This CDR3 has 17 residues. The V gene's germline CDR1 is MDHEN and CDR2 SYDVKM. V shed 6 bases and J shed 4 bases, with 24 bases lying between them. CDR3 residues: CASSHYPEAVLRETQYF. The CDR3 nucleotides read TGTGCCAGCAGCCATTACCCGGAGGCGGTACTGAGAGAGACCCAGTACTTC.

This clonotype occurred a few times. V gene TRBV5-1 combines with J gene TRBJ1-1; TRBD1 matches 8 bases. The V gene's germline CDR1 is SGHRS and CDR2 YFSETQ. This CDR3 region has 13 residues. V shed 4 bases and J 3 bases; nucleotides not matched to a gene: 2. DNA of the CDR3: TGCGCCAGCAGCGGGGACAGGCACACTGAAGCTTTCTTT. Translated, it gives CASSGDRHTEAFF.

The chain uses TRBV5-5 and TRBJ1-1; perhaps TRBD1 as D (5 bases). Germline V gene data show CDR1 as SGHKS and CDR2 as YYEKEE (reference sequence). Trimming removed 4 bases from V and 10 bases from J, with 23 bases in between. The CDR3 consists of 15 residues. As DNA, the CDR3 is TGTGCCAGCAGCCAGAAACAGGTTTATCGAGTAAGAGCTTTCTTT. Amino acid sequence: CASSQKQVYRVRAFF.

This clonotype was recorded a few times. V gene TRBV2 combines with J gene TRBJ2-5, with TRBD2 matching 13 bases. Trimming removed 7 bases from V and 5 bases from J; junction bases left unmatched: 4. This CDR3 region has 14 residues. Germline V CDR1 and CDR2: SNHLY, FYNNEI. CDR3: CASMGLAGWETQYF. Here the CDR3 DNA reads TGTGCCAGCATGGGACTAGCGGGGTGGGAGACCCAGTACTTC. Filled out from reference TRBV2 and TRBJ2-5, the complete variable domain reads EPEVTQTPSHQVTQMGQEVILRCVPISNHLYFYWYRQILGQKVEFLVSFYNNEISEKSEIFDDQFSVERPDGSNFTLKIRSTKLEDSAMYFCASMGLAGWETQYFGPGTRLLVL.

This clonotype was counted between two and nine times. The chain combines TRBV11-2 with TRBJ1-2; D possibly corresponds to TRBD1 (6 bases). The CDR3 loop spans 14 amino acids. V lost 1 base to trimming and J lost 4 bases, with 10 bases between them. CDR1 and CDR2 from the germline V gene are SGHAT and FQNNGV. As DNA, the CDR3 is TGTGCCAGCAGCTTAGCAGGGGCGATCTATGGCTACACCTTC. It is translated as CASSLAGAIYGYTF.

DNA of the CDR3: TGTGCCAGCAGCTGGAGGCCGGAGTTCTACGAGCAGTACTTC. This sequence encodes CASSWRPEFYEQYF. The gene calls are TRBV7-8 and TRBJ2-7; D may be TRBD2 (5 bases). The CDR3 is made up of 14 amino acids. Per the germline V gene, CDR1 is SGHVS and CDR2 is FQNEAQ. The germline V and J ends were trimmed by 4 bases and 3 bases, with 13 bases remaining between them.

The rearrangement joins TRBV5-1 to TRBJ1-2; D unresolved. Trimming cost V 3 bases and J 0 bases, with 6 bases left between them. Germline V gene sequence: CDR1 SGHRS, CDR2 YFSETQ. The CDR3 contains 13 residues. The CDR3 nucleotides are TGCGCCAGCAGCTCCGACCCTAACTATGGCTACACCTTC. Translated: CASSSDPNYGYTF.

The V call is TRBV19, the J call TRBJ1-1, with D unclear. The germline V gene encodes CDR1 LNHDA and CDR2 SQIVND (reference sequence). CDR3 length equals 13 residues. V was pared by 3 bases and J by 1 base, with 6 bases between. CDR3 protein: CASSMRQNTEAFF. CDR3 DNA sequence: TGTGCCAGTAGTATGAGGCAGAACACTGAAGCTTTCTTT.

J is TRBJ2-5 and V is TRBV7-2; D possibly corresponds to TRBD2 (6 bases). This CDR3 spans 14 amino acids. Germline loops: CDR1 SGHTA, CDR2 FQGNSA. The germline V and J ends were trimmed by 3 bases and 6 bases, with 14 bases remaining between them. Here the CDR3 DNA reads TGTGCCAGCAGCTTTCGATTAGGCGGGAAGACCCAGTACTTC. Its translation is CASSFRLGGKTQYF.

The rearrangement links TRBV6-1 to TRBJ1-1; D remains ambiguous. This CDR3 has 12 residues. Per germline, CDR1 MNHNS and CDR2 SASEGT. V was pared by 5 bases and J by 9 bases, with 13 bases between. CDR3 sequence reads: CASSPGPTQAFF. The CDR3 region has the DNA TGTGCCAGCAGTCCCGGGCCTACTCAAGCTTTCTTT.

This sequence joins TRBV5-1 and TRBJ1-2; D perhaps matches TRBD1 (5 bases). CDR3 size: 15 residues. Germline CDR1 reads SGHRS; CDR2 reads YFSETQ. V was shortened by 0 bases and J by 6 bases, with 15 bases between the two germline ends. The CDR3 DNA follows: TGCGCCAGCAGCTTGGTGTCCCCAGGGCCCAATGGCTACACCTTC. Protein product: CASSLVSPGPNGYTF.

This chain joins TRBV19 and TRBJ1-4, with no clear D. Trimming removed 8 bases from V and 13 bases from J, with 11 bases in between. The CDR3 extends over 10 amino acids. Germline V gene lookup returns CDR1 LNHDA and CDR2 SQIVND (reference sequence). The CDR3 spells CASGQLVLFF. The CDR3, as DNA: TGTGCCAGTGGGCAGCTCGTACTGTTTTTT.

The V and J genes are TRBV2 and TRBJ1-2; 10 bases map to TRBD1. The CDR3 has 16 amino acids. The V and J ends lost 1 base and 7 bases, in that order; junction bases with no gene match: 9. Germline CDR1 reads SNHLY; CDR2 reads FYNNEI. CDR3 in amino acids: CASSEDGRTGGLGYTF. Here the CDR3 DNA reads TGTGCCAGCAGTGAAGACGGGAGGACAGGGGGACTTGGCTACACCTTC. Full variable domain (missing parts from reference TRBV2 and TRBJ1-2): EPEVTQTPSHQVTQMGQEVILRCVPISNHLYFYWYRQILGQKVEFLVSFYNNEISEKSEIFDDQFSVERPDGSNFTLKIRSTKLEDSAMYFCASSEDGRTGGLGYTFGSGTRLTVV.

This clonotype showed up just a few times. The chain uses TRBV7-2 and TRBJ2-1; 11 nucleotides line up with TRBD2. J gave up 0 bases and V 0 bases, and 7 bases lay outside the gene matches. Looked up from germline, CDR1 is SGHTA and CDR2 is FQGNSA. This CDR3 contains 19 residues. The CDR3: CASSLALAGGASSYNEQFF. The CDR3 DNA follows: TGTGCCAGCAGCTTAGCGCTAGCGGGAGGCGCGAGCTCCTACAATGAGCAGTTCTTC.

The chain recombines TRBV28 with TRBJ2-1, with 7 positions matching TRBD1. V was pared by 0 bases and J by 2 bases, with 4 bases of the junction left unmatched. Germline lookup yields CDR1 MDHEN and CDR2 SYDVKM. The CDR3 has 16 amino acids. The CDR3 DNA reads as TGTGCCAGCAGTTTATGGGGGGACAGAACCTACAATGAGCAGTTCTTC. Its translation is CASSLWGDRTYNEQFF. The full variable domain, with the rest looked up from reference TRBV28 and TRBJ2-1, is DVKVTQSSRYLVKRTGEKVFLECVQDMDHENMFWYRQDPGLGLRLIYFSYDVKMKEKGDIPEGYSVSREKKERFSLILESASTNQTSMYLCASSLWGDRTYNEQFFGPGTRLTVL.

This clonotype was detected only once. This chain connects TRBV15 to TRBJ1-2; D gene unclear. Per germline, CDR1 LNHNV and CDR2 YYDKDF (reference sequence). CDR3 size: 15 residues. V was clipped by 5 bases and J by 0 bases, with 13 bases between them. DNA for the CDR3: TGTGCCACCAGCCCGAGACGGATTTCTAACTATGGCTACACCTTC. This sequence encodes CATSPRRISNYGYTF.

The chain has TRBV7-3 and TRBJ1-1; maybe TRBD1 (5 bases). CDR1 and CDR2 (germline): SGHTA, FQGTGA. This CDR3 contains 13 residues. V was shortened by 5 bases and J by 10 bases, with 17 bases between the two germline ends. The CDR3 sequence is CASSQGAQDRAFF. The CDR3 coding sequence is TGTGCCAGCAGCCAAGGGGCCCAGGACCGAGCTTTCTTT.

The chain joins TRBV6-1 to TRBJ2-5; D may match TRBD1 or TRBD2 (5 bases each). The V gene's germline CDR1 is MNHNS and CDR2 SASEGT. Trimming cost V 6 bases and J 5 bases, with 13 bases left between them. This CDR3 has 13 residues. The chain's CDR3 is CASSVGVRETQYF. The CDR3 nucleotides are TGTGCCAGCAGCGTGGGGGTTCGGGAGACCCAGTACTTC.